Relative to its sample, the clone carrying this T cell receptor (beta chain) is medium-sized. The antigen remains unidentified. Time point reported: sample taken at primary tumor resection. TCRdb reprocessed the 5' RACE reads via MiXCR and lists one record per CDR3 protein. The sample shows 20,000 to 25,000 distinct CDR3 sequences, about 6.8% of them seen only once. The sample originates from a study of spatial heterogeneity in lung cancer. Study-wide findings and caveats: Tumor mutation count correlated with how many alpha and beta TCRs expanded intratumorally.

Germline loops: CDR1 MDHEN, CDR2 SYDVKM. The CDR3 sequence is 14 residues long. V was cut by 8 bases and J by 6 bases, with 17 bases left in between. The chain employs TRBV28 and TRBJ2-4; D unclear. Source: lung tumor tissue, taken at surgery. The origin of this receptor is a male donor with early-stage non-small cell lung cancer. CDR3 in DNA: TGTGCCAGCGTAATAAACCGGCCCTTAAACATTCAGTACTTC. Protein product: CASVINRPLNIQYF.